This T cell receptor beta chain was sequenced during a study of sequential checkpoint blockade in melanoma. Treatment of the sample: randomized to nivolumab then ipilimumab (arm A) or the reverse (arm B). V shed 7 bases and J shed 1 base, with 16 bases lying between them. The CDR3 spans 15 residues. CDR1 and CDR2 (germline): MNHEY, SVGAGI. Sequencing was performed with immunoSEQ multiplex PCR; in TCRdb, only in-frame clones are kept and a portion is missing. Found here are 34,000 or so clones, under 90% of them singletons; the top ten hold 15% to 20%. This receptor was taken from a human donor with melanoma. The chain links TRBV6-5 to TRBJ1-1; no clear D gene. This specimen was CD8+ T cells sorted from blood (inferred from file names), taken from a patient given nivolumab and ipilimumab in sequence. The CDR3 sequence is CASILAGEGNTEAFF. CDR3 sequence (DNA): TGTGCCAGCATCCTAGCCGGGGAGGGGAACACTGAAGCTTTCTTT.